The clone carrying this T cell receptor beta chain was found a few times. Its antigen is unknown. This entry belongs to a study of cytomegalovirus exposure and HLA in healthy donors. The study ran its PCR with 60 Vbeta and 13 Jbeta primers. TCRdb's table, derived via immunoSEQ multiplex PCR, lists solely in-frame clones and lacks some. Of 100,000 to 150,000 clones listed, roughly 18% are singletons. V lost 0 bases and J lost 10, with 13 bases in between. The germline gives CDR1 PRHDT, CDR2 FYEKMQ (reference sequence). The CDR3 totals 15 residues. Study results and caveats: An analysis was carried out at a later point. It showed that HLA-associated TCR beta chains were more clonally expanded than equally common non-associated chains.

The sequence came from a female donor in good health and CMV-seropositive. The sequencing input was PBMCs. The chain is built from TRBV13 and TRBJ1-6; D may be TRBD1 (6 bases). DNA of the CDR3: TGTGCCAGCAGCTTAGGAGGGGGACCGGGGTCACCCCTCCACTTT. Its translation is CASSLGGGPGSPLHF.